This T cell receptor (beta chain) is from a study of blood T cell repertoires in COVID-19. V lost 5 bases and J lost 4; bases outside the gene matches: 5. The CDR3 contains 15 residues. Per the germline V gene, CDR1 is SNHLY and CDR2 is FYNNEI. Clones were read by immunoSEQ multiplex PCR, and TCRdb kept only the in-frame ones, dropping some. The data contain tens of thousands of clones, 80% to 90% of them singletons. This clone is a singleton in its sample. The V call is TRBV2, the J call TRBJ2-5, with 12 bases fitting TRBD2. The clonotype was recovered from a woman at least 80 years old with active or convalescent COVID-19. Material for sequencing was peripheral blood. This CDR3 is CASSSRTSGTETQYF. The CDR3 DNA follows: TGTGCCAGCAGTTCCCGGACTAGCGGGACAGAGACCCAGTACTTC.